The source of this T cell receptor beta chain is a study of CD8 T cells in ankylosing spondylitis. Study results and limitations: Disease-associated clones were CD8+ and fairly uncommon in peripheral blood. Significant enrichment of disease-linked clones was reportedly seen in matched ankylosing spondylitis synovial fluid. Apparently characteristic of ankylosing spondylitis blood was a TCR beta motif (eight highly homologous variants).

CDR3 length: 12 amino acids. CDR1 is SGHDN and CDR2 is FVKESK in the germline V gene. The V end lost 0 bases, the J end lost 7 bases, and 6 bases lay between the germline ends. This clonotype has a handful of counts. As yet, its antigen is unknown. Using quantitative 5'-RACE with molecular barcodes, the authors made TCR beta libraries. TCRdb reprocessed the 5' RACE reads with MiXCR, giving one entry per CDR3 protein. The data show approximately 550,000 distinct CDR3 sequences, approximately 12% seen once. The chain employs TRBV14 and TRBJ1-2; no firm D call. Source material: blood, either unsorted or a sorted T cell fraction (not recorded which). The sequence was collected from a male donor with ankylosing spondylitis. The DNA of the CDR3 is TGTGCCAGCAGCCAAGATCTTTCTGGCTACACCTTC. Residues: CASSQDLSGYTF.